What follows are 27 T cell receptor beta chains derived from one specimen sequenced in a study of neurological immune-mediated disorders. Each CDR3 protein is one row after TCRdb ran MiXCR on the 5' RACE reads. The table has tens of thousands of distinct CDR3 sequences, roughly 4.8% seen once; the top ten hold less than 3.5%. Sequencing was performed on PBMCs. The receptors originated from a woman in her forties or fifties with multiple sclerosis.

This clonotype has ten or more counts. This chain connects TRBV14 to TRBJ2-7; tentative D call: TRBD1 (6 bases). From germline, CDR1 is SGHDN and CDR2 FVKESK. This CDR3 is 13 amino acids long. The V gene lost 1 base and the J gene lost 3 bases, with 7 bases spanning the gap. The CDR3 DNA follows: TGTGCCAGCAGCCAAGTGGACAGCTACGAGCAGTACTTC. Its translation is CASSQVDSYEQYF.

This clonotype appeared many times. The V call is TRBV21-1, the J call TRBJ2-7; the table names TRBD1, a call not compared with the DNA. TRBV21-1 is designated a pseudogene. This CDR3 contains 15 residues. The CDR3 DNA is TGTGCCAGCAGCCCCCTCCTCACAGGGGGCAACGAGCAGTACGTC. Protein: CASSPLLTGGNEQYV.

This clonotype was observed at least ten times. V and J are TRBV5-5 and TRBJ2-3, with TRBD2 as a possible D gene (5 bases). Looked up from germline, CDR1 is SGHKS and CDR2 is YYEKEE (reference sequence). Trimming left V 2 bases short and J 4 bases short, with 11 bases between. This CDR3 spans 14 amino acids. Written as DNA, the CDR3 is TGTGCCAGCAGCTTAGAAGGGAGCCCAGATACGCAGTATTTT. Protein product: CASSLEGSPDTQYF.

The chain is built from TRBV11-3 and TRBJ2-1; 7 bases are shared with TRBD1. CDR3 size: 14 residues. Looked up from germline, CDR1 is SGHNT and CDR2 is YENEEA. Trimming took 4 bases from V and 4 from J; bases not matched to a gene: 4. The CDR3 spells CASSSPGQYNEQFF. The CDR3 coding sequence is TGTGCCAGCAGCTCCCCGGGACAGTACAATGAGCAGTTCTTC.

This clonotype occurred many times. CDR3 sequence reads: CASSPAGALYEQYF. The DNA of the CDR3 is TGTGCCAGCAGCCCCGCGGGGGCTCTCTACGAGCAGTACTTC. The gene calls are TRBV12-3 or TRBV12-4 and TRBJ2-7; possible D gene TRBD2, 7 bases. Between the trimmed V and J ends, which lost 6 bases and 3 bases, there was a span of 15 bases. The CDR3 has 14 amino acids.

Ten or more counts support this clonotype. V and J are TRBV9 and TRBJ2-3; D is possibly TRBD2 (5 bases). CDR3 length: 14 amino acids. Germline-derived CDR1 and CDR2 are SGDLS and YYNGEE. Deletions cut 4 bases from V and 5 bases from J, with 14 bases between. This CDR3 reads CASSSGFLEDTQYF. Here the CDR3 DNA reads TGTGCCAGCAGCTCGGGGTTCTTGGAAGATACGCAGTATTTT.

This clonotype was seen only a few times. J is TRBJ1-1 and V is TRBV7-9, with 7 bases identical to TRBD1. This CDR3 comprises 13 residues. Germline V gene data show CDR1 as SEHNR and CDR2 as FQNEAQ (reference sequence). Trimming removed 5 bases from V and 5 bases from J; junction bases left unmatched: 5. In nucleotides, the CDR3 is TGTGCCAGCAGCGACAGGGAGGAGACTGAAGCTTTCTTT. This sequence encodes CASSDREETEAFF.

About this clonotype: No conserved phenylalanine or tryptophan ends this CDR3, so it is likely a read error. This rearrangement joins TRBV6-5 to TRBJ2-6, with D tentatively TRBD1 or TRBD2 (5 bases each). In germline, CDR1 is MNHEY, CDR2 SVGAGI. Trimming left V 0 bases short and J 3 bases short, with 6 bases between. This CDR3 region has 15 residues. As DNA, the CDR3 is TGTGCCAGCAGTTACTCGGGGGTTGGGGCCAACGTCCTGACTAAC. Its protein is CASSYSGVGANVLTN.

This clonotype was recorded at least ten times. Sequence at one end of the junction differs from germline and may be a read error. The rearrangement uses TRBV27 and TRBJ1-5; D unclear. The CDR3 is 13 amino acids. The germline CDR1 and CDR2 sequences are MNHEY and SMNVEV (reference sequence). Here the CDR3 DNA reads TGTGCCAGCAGTTTAGGAGGGAATCAGCCCCAGAATTTT. Translating gives CASSLGGNQPQNF.

The table lists this clonotype with many counts. The chain joins TRBV7-2 to TRBJ2-1; tentative D call: TRBD2 (6 bases). The germline gives CDR1 SGHTA, CDR2 FQGNSA. The V and J ends lost 1 base and 4 bases respectively, with 8 bases between them. The length of the CDR3 is 14 residues. The CDR3 coding sequence is TGTGCCAGCAGCTTAGGGACTACATACAATGAGCAGTTCTTC. It translates to CASSLGTTYNEQFF.

This clonotype showed up many times. The chain recombines TRBV20-1 with TRBJ1-1; D is unclear. In germline, CDR1 is DFQATT, CDR2 SNEGSKA (reference sequence). The CDR3 runs to 14 residues. The V end lost 5 bases, the J end lost 1 base, and 14 bases lay between the germline ends. CDR3 in DNA: TGCAGTGCTGGAAGACGGATTCAGAACACTGAAGCTTTCTTT. Its protein product is CSAGRRIQNTEAFF.

Many counts were recorded for this clonotype. CDR3 region: CSAKTVNTEAFF. The CDR3 DNA sequence: TGCAGTGCTAAGACAGTGAACACTGAAGCTTTCTTT. The V gene is TRBV20-1, the J gene TRBJ1-1; TRBD1 is a possible D gene (5 bases). This CDR3 is built from 12 residues. V was trimmed by 4 bases and J by 0 bases, leaving 6 bases between them. The germline CDR1 and CDR2 sequences are DFQATT and SNEGSKA (reference sequence).

This clonotype has at least ten counts. This chain joins TRBV6-4 and TRBJ2-3; D uncertain. The CDR3 has 14 residues. The germline V gene encodes CDR1 MRHNA and CDR2 SNTAGT. Trimming pared 5 bases from V and 0 bases from J, leaving 9 bases between. The CDR3 reads CASSPTESTDTQYF. In DNA form, the CDR3 reads TGTGCCAGCAGTCCAACAGAGAGCACAGATACGCAGTATTTT.

This clonotype was observed many times. V gene TRBV29-1 combines with J gene TRBJ1-1; 9 bases fit TRBD1. Germline CDR1 is SQVTM and CDR2 is ANQGSEA. This CDR3 spans 13 amino acids. After removal of 3 bases from V and 10 bases from J, the junction contained 9 bases not matched to a gene. For the CDR3, the DNA is TGCAGCGTTGACTCAACAGGGGGCGGAGGAGCTTTCTTT. This encodes CSVDSTGGGGAFF.

This clonotype was seen ten or more times. The chain couples TRBV7-3 to TRBJ2-1, with no clear D. The CDR3 runs to 12 residues. CDR1 is SGHTA and CDR2 is FQGTGA in the germline V gene. Trimming shortened V by 5 bases and J by 2 bases, and 4 bases separated the two germline ends. The CDR3 protein is CASSTPYNEQFF. CDR3 in DNA: TGTGCCAGCAGCACTCCCTACAATGAGCAGTTCTTC.

With regard to this clonotype: At one end, the junction sequence differs from germline, possibly due to a read error. The chain recombines TRBV3-1 with TRBJ1-6; tentatively, D is TRBD1 (5 bases). Germline-derived CDR1 and CDR2 are LGHDT and YNNKEL (reference sequence). The length of the CDR3 is 14 residues. In DNA form, the CDR3 reads TGTGCCAGCAGCCATACGGGGCGAGCTTCACCCCTCAACTTT. This encodes CASSHTGRASPLNF.

This clonotype was seen a handful of times. A much larger clone lies a single base off, so this may be a read error. The J gene is TRBJ2-7, the V gene TRBV10-3, with a possible D match to TRBD2 (5 bases). CDR1 ENHRY and CDR2 SYGVKD come from the germline V gene. The CDR3 loop spans 14 amino acids. The V and J ends lost 4 bases and 7 bases respectively, with 17 bases between them. CDR3 in amino acids: CAISVTGTSQEQYF. CDR3 sequence (DNA): TGTGCCATCAGTGTAACGGGAACGAGCCAAGAGCAGTACTTC.

The chain carries TRBV29-1 and TRBJ1-1; D uncertain. The germline V gene encodes CDR1 SQVTM and CDR2 ANQGSEA. V gave up 7 bases and J gave up 3 bases, with 15 bases separating them. This CDR3 has 13 residues. In DNA form, the CDR3 reads TGCAGCGCTAGAAGCAATGTGGACACTGAAGCTTTCTTT. Amino acid sequence: CSARSNVDTEAFF.

J is TRBJ2-3 and V is TRBV5-4; 8 bases are a match to TRBD1. Looked up from germline, CDR1 is SGHNT and CDR2 is YYREEE (reference sequence). This CDR3 region has 16 residues. Unmatched junction bases numbered 9, after V lost 3 bases and J lost 3 bases. CDR3: CASSSPVDRGTDTQYF. CDR3 coding DNA: TGTGCCAGCAGCTCACCCGTTGACAGGGGAACAGATACGCAGTATTTT.

This clonotype was seen many times. One end of the junction is discordant with germline, which a read error may explain. This chain connects TRBV7-7 to TRBJ2-5, with TRBD1 identical over 7 bases. The CDR3 has 15 residues. Germline CDR1 and CDR2: SSHAT and FNYEAQ (reference sequence). The DNA for the CDR3 is TGTGCTAGCAGCTTAGGGGGCGCACGCCAAGAGACCCAGTACTTC. As protein: CASSLGGARQETQYF.

Sample share makes this clonotype medium-sized. CDR3 residues: CSARDGSGGMETQYF. For the CDR3, the DNA is TGCAGTGCTAGGGATGGTAGCGGGGGAATGGAGACCCAGTACTTC. The J gene is TRBJ2-5, the V gene TRBV20-1; 9 nucleotides align to TRBD2. Germline CDR1 and CDR2: DFQATT and SNEGSKA (reference sequence). There are 15 residues in the CDR3. V shed 3 bases, J shed 5 bases, and the junction held 10 bases outside the gene matches.

The CDR3 DNA sequence: TGCAGCGTTAAGGGACAGGGGGTAGGGGAGCAGTACTTC. It yields the protein CSVKGQGVGEQYF. This chain links TRBV29-1 with TRBJ2-7, with TRBD1 identical over 11 bases. Trimming at V came to 5 bases and at J to 7 bases, leaving 7 bases not matched to a gene. The CDR3 is 13 residues long. Germline V gene data show CDR1 as SQVTM and CDR2 as ANQGSEA.

In this sample, this clonotype turned up many times. The chain recombines TRBV20-1 with TRBJ2-1, with 7 bases fitting TRBD2. The V segment lost 7 bases and the J segment 9 bases; nucleotides outside the gene matches: 12. CDR1 and CDR2 (germline): DFQATT, SNEGSKA (reference sequence). CDR3 length: 13 residues. DNA for the CDR3: TGCAGTGTCCAAAGCGGGGCCCTCGGTGAGCAGTTCTTC. Its translation: CSVQSGALGEQFF.

This clonotype was seen repeatedly, ten times or more. The chain couples TRBV10-3 to TRBJ2-2, with D possibly matching TRBD1 (6 bases). CDR1 and CDR2 (germline): ENHRY, SYGVKD. The CDR3 runs 15 residues. Trimming took off 2 bases at V and 5 bases at J, with 12 bases between the two ends. CDR3 DNA sequence: TGTGCCATCAGTGAGAAACAGGGATGGACCGGGGAGCTGTTTTTT. This translates into CAISEKQGWTGELFF.

This clonotype appeared many times. This chain links TRBV10-3 with TRBJ1-6; possibly TRBD1 for D (5 bases). The V and J ends lost 6 bases and 6 bases respectively, with 15 bases between them. Germline CDR1 is ENHRY and CDR2 is SYGVKD. The CDR3 contains 15 residues. The CDR3 region has the DNA TGTGCCATCAGCGTCGGGGGACCGACTAATTCACCCCTCCACTTT. It is translated as CAISVGGPTNSPLHF.

This clonotype has at least ten counts. The chain recombines TRBV4-3 with TRBJ2-2, with no clear D. Trimming cost V 4 bases and J 2 bases, with 8 bases left between them. The germline V gene has CDR1 LGHNA and CDR2 YSLEER. The CDR3 runs 14 residues. The CDR3 region is CASSRATNTGELFF. The CDR3 DNA is TGCGCCAGCAGCCGGGCAACTAACACCGGGGAGCTGTTTTTT.

This clonotype was counted ten times or more. This chain links TRBV7-6 with TRBJ2-7; D is ambiguous. The CDR3 contains 15 residues. The germline V gene encodes CDR1 SGHVS and CDR2 FNYEAQ. Trimming took 2 bases from V and 3 from J, leaving 14 bases between them. The CDR3: CASSLTPGRGYEQYF. The CDR3 nucleotides read TGTGCCAGCAGCTTAACTCCTGGAAGAGGCTACGAGCAGTACTTC.